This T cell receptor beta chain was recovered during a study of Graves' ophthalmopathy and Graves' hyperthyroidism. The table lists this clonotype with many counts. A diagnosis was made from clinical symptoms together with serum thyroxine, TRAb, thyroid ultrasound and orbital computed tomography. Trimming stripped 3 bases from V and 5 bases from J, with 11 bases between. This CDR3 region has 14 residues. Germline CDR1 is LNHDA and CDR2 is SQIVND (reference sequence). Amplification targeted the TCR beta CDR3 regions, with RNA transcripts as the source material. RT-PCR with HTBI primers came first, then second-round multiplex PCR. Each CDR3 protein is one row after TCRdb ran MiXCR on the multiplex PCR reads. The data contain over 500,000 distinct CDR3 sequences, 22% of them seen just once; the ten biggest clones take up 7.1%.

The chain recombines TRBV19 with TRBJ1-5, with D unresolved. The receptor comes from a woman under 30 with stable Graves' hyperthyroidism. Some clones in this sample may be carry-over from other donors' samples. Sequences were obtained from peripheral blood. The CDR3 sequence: CASSIREYDQPQHF. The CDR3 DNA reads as TGTGCCAGTAGTATCCGGGAGTACGATCAGCCCCAGCATTTT.